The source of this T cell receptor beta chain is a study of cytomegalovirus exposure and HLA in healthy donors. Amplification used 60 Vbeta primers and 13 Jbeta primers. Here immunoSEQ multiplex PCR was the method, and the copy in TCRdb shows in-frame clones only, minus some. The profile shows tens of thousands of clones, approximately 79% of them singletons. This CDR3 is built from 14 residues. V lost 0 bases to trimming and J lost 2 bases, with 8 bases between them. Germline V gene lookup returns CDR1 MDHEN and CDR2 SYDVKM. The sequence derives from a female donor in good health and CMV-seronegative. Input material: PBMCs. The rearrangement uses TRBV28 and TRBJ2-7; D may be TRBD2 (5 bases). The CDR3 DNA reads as TGTGCCAGCAGTTTATGGGACTCCACCTACGAGCAGTACTTC. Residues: CASSLWDSTYEQYF.